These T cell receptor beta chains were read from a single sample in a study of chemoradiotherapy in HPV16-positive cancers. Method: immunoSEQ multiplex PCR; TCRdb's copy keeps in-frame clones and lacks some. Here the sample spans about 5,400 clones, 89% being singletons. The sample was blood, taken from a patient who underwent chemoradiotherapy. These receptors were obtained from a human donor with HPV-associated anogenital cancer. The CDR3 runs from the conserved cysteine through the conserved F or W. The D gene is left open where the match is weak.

CDR3: CASSSRQATNEKLFF
D: NA
V: TRBV7-9

CDR3: CASSQSGDKTGELFF
D: NA
V: TRBV7-3

CDR3: CASSVDQGQDEQYF
D: NA
V: TRBV9

CDR3: CASSQGTGTNEKLFF
D: TRBD1
V: TRBV4-3

CDR3: CASSGNSNQPQHF
D: NA
V: TRBV7-8

CDR3: CASSDRGFTGELFF
D: TRBD1
V: TRBV14

CDR3: CASSLDRGTEAFF
D: TRBD1
V: TRBV11-3

CDR3: CASSLVLGQPQETQYF
D: NA
V: TRBV7-2

CDR3: CASSLIQGNEQYF
D: NA
V: TRBV7-9

CDR3: CSVEEAVTGYTF
D: NA
V: TRBV29-1

CDR3: CASSLSGGGGTEAFF
D: NA
V: TRBV5-1

CDR3: CASSRDRGSEKLFF
D: TRBD1
V: TRBV4-3

CDR3: CASSLGAGRAEKLFF
D: NA
V: TRBV7-2

CDR3: CAGRFTETAGYGYTF
D: NA
V: TRBV21-1

CDR3: CASSQLGQGSNQPQHF
D: TRBD1
V: TRBV18

CDR3: CASRGTSGLSGELFF
D: TRBD2
V: TRBV6-1

CDR3: CAISESGGARTGELFF
D: NA
V: TRBV10-3

CDR3: CASSLSRLAGGTGELFF
D: TRBD2
V: TRBV27

CDR3: CATSKTLGQQNTEAFF
D: TRBD1
V: TRBV15

CDR3: CASSLRRQSLYEQYF
D: NA
V: TRBV27

CDR3: CASSLYGVQLYNEQFF
D: NA
V: TRBV11-2

CDR3: CASSASRGANGEQYF
D: NA
V: TRBV6-1

CDR3: CASSPGLQVEQYF
D: NA
V: TRBV5-4

CDR3: CASSLAIEGEAFF
D: NA
V: TRBV11-2

CDR3: CASKGATEAFF
D: TRBD1
V: TRBV6-5

CDR3: CASSTSTGPRHF
D: NA
V: TRBV19

CDR3: CASSISLASSGNTIYF
D: NA
V: TRBV19

CDR3: CASGDNEQFF
D: TRBD2
V: TRBV6-1

CDR3: CATSPTGANVLTF
D: NA
V: TRBV19

CDR3: CASSQDLGLAPGELFF
D: TRBD2
V: TRBV4-1

CDR3: CASSLSTGEDIQYF
D: NA
V: TRBV5-4

CDR3: CASSSPSSSYNEQFF
D: NA
V: TRBV7-2

CDR3: CASSRETGVGAFF
D: TRBD1
V: TRBV4-3

CDR3: CATSRIGTGISYEQYF
D: NA
V: TRBV15

CDR3: CASRPAGTSSGNEQFF
D: TRBD2
V: TRBV19

CDR3: CASTGGAMNTEAFF
D: NA
V: TRBV19